Listed below are T cell receptor beta chains from one sample, sequenced in a study of neurological immune-mediated disorders. TCRdb itself ran the 5' RACE reads through MiXCR, one entry per CDR3 protein. The sample holds approximately 38,000 distinct CDR3 sequences, approximately 7.2% seen once. Material: CD4+ T cells from blood. Receptor source: a man aged 45-65 years in good health. CDR3s include the opening cysteine and the closing phenylalanine or tryptophan. The D gene is left open where the match is weak. Expanded clones get a size class; other rows say once, few or many, or leave the size out.

TRBJ2-5	NA	TRBV5-1	NA	CASSLVLRGETQYF	TGCGCCAGCAGCTTGGTACTCCGGGGAGAGACCCAGTACTTC
TRBJ1-1	NA	TRBV20-1	many	CSALAVRTEAFF	TGCAGTGCCCTTGCGGTGAGAACTGAAGCTTTCTTT
TRBJ1-4	NA	TRBV28	many	CASSLSKLRTSATNEKLFF	TGTGCCAGCAGTTTATCCAAGCTCCGGACGTCTGCAACTAATGAAAAACTGTTTTTT
TRBJ2-1	NA	TRBV12-3/TRBV12-4	many	CASSSTSYEQFF	TGTGCCAGCAGTTCTACTTCCTATGAGCAGTTCTTC
TRBJ1-6	TRBD1	TRBV5-1	many	CASSLTPGQDSPLHF	TGCGCCAGCAGCCTTACCCCGGGACAGGACTCACCCCTCCACTTT
TRBJ2-1	TRBD2	TRBV6-2/TRBV6-3	many	CASSSPGGRLAGGSYNEQFF	TGTGCCAGCAGTTCGCCAGGGGGTCGACTAGCGGGGGGTTCCTACAATGAGCAGTTCTTC
TRBJ2-7	NA	TRBV20-1	many	CSARVGGANYEQYF	TGCAGTGCTAGGGTAGGCGGGGCAAACTACGAGCAGTACTTC
TRBJ2-1	NA	TRBV6-5	many	CASSWGLSNEQFF	TGTGCCAGCAGTTGGGGCCTGTCCAATGAGCAGTTCTTC
TRBJ2-4	TRBD2	TRBV6-2/TRBV6-3	NA	CASSSDRGLAGLAKNIQYF	TGTGCCAGCAGTTCTGACCGCGGACTAGCGGGCCTAGCCAAAAACATTCAGTACTTC
TRBJ2-7	NA	TRBV7-2	many	CASRTHPGDDELYF	TGTGCCAGCAGAACCCACCCAGGGGACGACGAGCTGTACTTC
TRBJ2-1	TRBD2	TRBV20-1	many	CSAHEREAYNEQFF	TGCAGTGCCCACGAGCGGGAGGCCTACAATGAGCAGTTCTTC
TRBJ2-2	TRBD1	TRBV11-2	many	CASSVDRWSGELFF	TGTGCCAGCAGCGTGGACAGGTGGAGCGGGGAGCTGTTTTTT
TRBJ2-7	NA	TRBV6-2/TRBV6-3	many	CASSYSMGVTSYEQYF	TGTGCCAGCAGTTACTCGATGGGGGTTACCTCCTACGAGCAGTACTTC
TRBJ2-1	TRBD1	TRBV5-4	NA	CASSLAPGTGPYNEQFF	TGTGCCAGCAGCTTGGCCCCCGGGACAGGGCCCTACAATGAGCAGTTCTTC
TRBJ1-5	NA	TRBV29-1	many	CSVGWGSDSNQPQHF	TGCAGCGTGGGCTGGGGGTCCGATAGCAATCAGCCCCAGCATTTT
TRBJ1-1	TRBD1	TRBV18	many	CASSPAAGGVDTEAFF	TGTGCCAGCTCACCAGCGGCAGGGGGTGTGGACACTGAAGCTTTCTTT
TRBJ2-7	NA	TRBV27	many	CASSFSGTYEQYF	TGTGCCAGCAGTTTTTCGGGAACCTACGAGCAGTACTTC
TRBJ2-3	NA	TRBV10-3	many	CAIRRQGTDTQYF	TGTGCCATCAGAAGACAGGGCACAGATACGCAGTATTTT
TRBJ2-7	TRBD2	TRBV7-3	many	CASRVRGRSYEQYF	TGTGCCAGCCGAGTCCGCGGGAGGTCGTACGAGCAGTACTTC
TRBJ2-2	TRBD1	TRBV5-1	many	CASSERQGIPAGELFF	TGCGCCAGCAGCGAACGACAGGGTATCCCCGCCGGGGAGCTGTTTTTT
TRBJ1-1	NA	TRBV7-2	many	CASSLQQNTEAFF	TGTGCCAGCAGCTTGCAACAAAACACTGAAGCTTTCTTT
TRBJ1-5	NA	TRBV20-1	many	CSAQRGAGRNQPQHF	TGCAGTGCCCAGAGGGGGGCGGGGCGGAATCAGCCCCAGCATTTT
TRBJ1-4	NA	TRBV12-3/TRBV12-4	many	CASSFMAQGMFF	TGTGCCAGCAGTTTTATGGCTCAGGGAATGTTTTTT
TRBJ1-2	TRBD1	TRBV19	few	CASRGIGNRDRGDGYTF	TGTGCCAGTAGGGGGATCGGAAACCGGGACAGGGGAGACGGCTACACCTTC
TRBJ2-1	TRBD2	TRBV5-4	NA	CASSPSGGRASYEQFF	TGTGCCAGCAGCCCTTCGGGCGGGAGGGCCAGTTATGAGCAGTTCTTC
TRBJ1-2	NA	TRBV12-3/TRBV12-4	many	CASSANRVLQYGYTF	TGTGCCAGCAGTGCCAACAGGGTTCTTCAGTATGGCTACACCTTC
TRBJ2-7	TRBD1	TRBV6-6	many	CASSYAPRTGGAGEQYF	TGTGCCAGCAGTTACGCGCCTCGGACAGGGGGCGCGGGGGAGCAGTACTTC
TRBJ2-3	NA	TRBV28	many	CASSLVGERDTQYF	TGTGCCAGCAGTTTAGTAGGAGAAAGAGATACGCAGTATTTT
TRBJ2-1	NA	TRBV5-1	many	CASSLQGNNEQFF	TGCGCCAGCAGCCTACAGGGAAACAATGAGCAGTTCTTC
TRBJ2-6	NA	TRBV18	medium-sized	CASSPLGSGANVLTF	TGTGCCAGCTCACCCCTCGGCTCTGGGGCCAACGTCCTGACTTTC
TRBJ2-7	TRBD1	TRBV20-1	many	CSASTGGAPAEQYF	TGCAGTGCTTCCACAGGGGGCGCCCCCGCCGAGCAGTACTTC
TRBJ2-1	TRBD2	TRBV5-4	many	CASSLTSGRFEQFF	TGTGCCAGCAGCTTGACTAGCGGGAGATTTGAGCAGTTCTTC
TRBJ1-1	NA	TRBV5-1	many	CASSPDSRRNTEAFF	TGCGCCAGCAGCCCGGACAGCCGGAGGAACACTGAAGCTTTCTTT
TRBJ1-4	NA	TRBV3-1	many	CASSQRSEKLFF	TGTGCCAGCAGCCAGCGGTCCGAAAAACTGTTTTTT
TRBJ2-1	NA	TRBV3-1	NA	CASSHPEAGLSNEQFF	TGTGCCAGCAGCCACCCAGAAGCTGGTCTAAGCAATGAGCAGTTCTTC
TRBJ2-7	TRBD2	TRBV29-1	many	CSVGGLAGALEQYF	TGCAGCGTGGGGGGACTAGCGGGAGCTCTTGAGCAGTACTTC
TRBJ2-3	NA	TRBV7-3	many	CASSPGGTDTQYF	TGTGCCAGCAGCCCCGGGGGCACAGATACGCAGTATTTT
TRBJ2-1	TRBD2	TRBV4-1	NA	CASSQWTGTSGRMYNEQFF	TGCGCCAGCAGCCAATGGACCGGGACTAGCGGGAGAATGTACAATGAGCAGTTCTTC
TRBJ2-5	TRBD1	TRBV5-4	NA	CASSLVGTGEGRETQYF	TGTGCCAGCAGCTTGGTAGGGACAGGGGAAGGGAGGGAGACCCAGTACTTC